By its share, the clone carrying this TCR beta chain is large (0.1 to 1%). This entry comes from a study of blood T cell repertoires in COVID-19. Method: immunoSEQ multiplex PCR; TCRdb's copy keeps in-frame clones and lacks some. The table shows about 210,000 clones, with roughly four fifths occurring only once. Germline CDR1 reads MNHEY; CDR2 reads SVGAGI. V lost 1 base, J lost 7 bases, and 8 bases lay in between. This CDR3 contains 13 residues. The receptor was derived from a woman older than 75 with COVID-19, enrolled during active disease. The rearrangement joins TRBV6-5 to TRBJ1-5; TRBD1 is a possible D gene (5 bases). Sequencing was done on a sample of peripheral blood. CDR3 nucleotide sequence: TGTGCCAGCAGTTACTGGGAGGGGCAGCCCCAGCATTTT. This codes for CASSYWEGQPQHF.